At least ten counts were recorded for the clone carrying this T cell receptor (beta chain). Its matching antigen is unknown. CDR1 and CDR2 (germline): LGHNA, YSLEER. V gave up 5 bases and J gave up 7 bases; unmatched junction bases: 10. This CDR3 has 16 residues. This record belongs to a study of naive and memory T cell subsets. Broader study findings: There was no ground truth to check naive and memory subset results. Over 95% of naive TCR sequences appeared only once after error correction, unlike memory subsets.

The beta constant-region primer was an equimolar mix of two oligonucleotides covering TRBC1 and TRBC2. Four rounds of PCR amplified the ligated cDNA using nested alpha and beta constant-region primers plus SP2. TCRdb independently ran MiXCR on the UMI-ligation and nested PCR reads; one entry per CDR3 protein. This table has 20,000 to 25,000 distinct CDR3 sequences, around 10% appearing once. The rearrangement uses TRBV4-3 and TRBJ2-2; 10 bases align to TRBD2. The sequence came from a human donor in good health. Sample: central memory CD8+ T cells from blood. This chain's CDR3 is CASSSISGRASGELFF. The CDR3 DNA sequence: TGCGCCAGCAGCAGCATCAGCGGGAGGGCGAGCGGGGAGCTGTTTTTT.